The clone carrying this T cell receptor (beta chain) was picked up a small number of times. In the study's own analysis: Researchers report that nucleated cell counts were estimated from reference gene primer amplification. TCRdb's copy holds only in-frame clones and misses some; the assay was immunoSEQ multiplex PCR. V and J calls and clone size are those listed in that table; D and trimming were worked out from the DNA. The sample lists about 69,000 clones; under 90% were seen once. Seattle's cohort entered during active infection and was followed longitudinally. The CDR3 runs to 13 residues. CDR1 SQVTM and CDR2 ANQGSEA come from the germline V gene. The V and J ends lost 3 bases and 5 bases respectively, with 13 bases between them. This specimen belongs to a study of blood T cell repertoires in COVID-19.

The TCR comes from a man in his forties or fifties with COVID-19, enrolled during active disease. The sample was peripheral blood. The gene calls are TRBV29-1 and TRBJ2-5; D perhaps matches TRBD1 (5 bases). CDR3 bases: TGCAGCGTTGAGGTCCAGGGAACGGAGACCCAGTACTTC. This translates into CSVEVQGTETQYF.